This is a list of T cell receptor beta chains from one sample in a study of vaccination and CD4 T cells after COVID-19. Antigens for these TCRs are unknown. TCRdb recomputed calls from the PCR reads with MiXCR, one row per CDR3 protein. The sample has some 21,000 distinct CDR3 sequences, around half seen once. Sequenced material: CD4+ T cells from blood, cultured in vitro. These receptor sequences come from a human donor who had recovered from COVID-19. Both conserved end residues are part of each CDR3. The order of the fields is clone size, J gene, V gene, D gene, CDR3 DNA, CDR3 protein. A D gene is named only where the DNA matches it firmly. Not every row has a clone size; where given, it reads once, few, many or a size class.

clone size: .
J gene: TRBJ1-5
V gene: TRBV6-2/TRBV6-3
D gene: .
CDR3 DNA: TGTGCCAGCAGTTATTCCGGGGGGAATCAGCCCCAGCATTTT
CDR3 protein: CASSYSGGNQPQHF

clone size: .
J gene: TRBJ1-5
V gene: TRBV20-1
D gene: .
CDR3 DNA: TGCAGTGCTGTTCCGGGAGGCAATCAGCCCCAGCATTTT
CDR3 protein: CSAVPGGNQPQHF

clone size: .
J gene: TRBJ2-7
V gene: TRBV7-2
D gene: .
CDR3 DNA: TGTGCCAGCAGCCCTGGGCAGGGGCTCCGGGAGCAGTACTTC
CDR3 protein: CASSPGQGLREQYF

clone size: .
J gene: TRBJ2-2
V gene: TRBV27
D gene: TRBD1
CDR3 DNA: TGTGCCAGCAACACCCTGCTGGGACAGGGGGCGGGCGGGGAGCTGTTTTTT
CDR3 protein: CASNTLLGQGAGGELFF

clone size: .
J gene: TRBJ2-1
V gene: TRBV7-2
D gene: .
CDR3 DNA: TGTGCCAGCAGCGTCGACAGCTACAATGAGCAGTTCTTC
CDR3 protein: CASSVDSYNEQFF

clone size: .
J gene: TRBJ2-3
V gene: TRBV18
D gene: TRBD2
CDR3 DNA: TGTGCCAGCTCACCGGGACTAGATACAGATACGCAGTATTTT
CDR3 protein: CASSPGLDTDTQYF

clone size: .
J gene: TRBJ2-3
V gene: TRBV5-8
D gene: .
CDR3 DNA: TGTGCCAGCAGCATCAGGAGCACAGATACGCGGTATTTT
CDR3 protein: CASSIRSTDTRYF

clone size: few
J gene: TRBJ2-7
V gene: TRBV4-2
D gene: .
CDR3 DNA: TGTGCCAGCAGCCACCTAGGGGCCCAGGACGAGCAGTACTTC
CDR3 protein: CASSHLGAQDEQYF

clone size: .
J gene: TRBJ2-3
V gene: TRBV9
D gene: TRBD1
CDR3 DNA: TGTGCCAGCAGCGTAGGAGGGACAGGGGTTTCAGATACGCAGTATTTT
CDR3 protein: CASSVGGTGVSDTQYF

clone size: few
J gene: TRBJ1-2
V gene: TRBV15
D gene: TRBD1
CDR3 DNA: TGTGCCACCAGCAGAGATAGTTGGGACAGGGCATATGGCTACACCTTC
CDR3 protein: CATSRDSWDRAYGYTF

clone size: .
J gene: TRBJ1-1
V gene: TRBV27
D gene: .
CDR3 DNA: TGTGCCAGCAGTTCTATTTACAGTGAAGCTTTCTTT
CDR3 protein: CASSSIYSEAFF

clone size: few
J gene: TRBJ2-5
V gene: TRBV7-9
D gene: .
CDR3 DNA: TGTGCCAGCAGCTTATCTTCTGGAGTAGCCTCCTCGGGGACCCAGTACTTC
CDR3 protein: CASSLSSGVASSGTQYF

clone size: .
J gene: TRBJ2-3
V gene: TRBV6-1
D gene: .
CDR3 DNA: TGTGCCAGCAGCCTGGGTGGGGCAGATACGCAGTATTTT
CDR3 protein: CASSLGGADTQYF

clone size: .
J gene: TRBJ2-6
V gene: TRBV5-1
D gene: .
CDR3 DNA: TGCGCCAGCACGGCAGGGCTCTTATCTGGGGCCAACGTCCTGACTTTC
CDR3 protein: CASTAGLLSGANVLTF

clone size: .
J gene: TRBJ2-2
V gene: TRBV14
D gene: TRBD2
CDR3 DNA: TGTGCCAGCAGCCCTCCGGGACTAGCGAACACCGGGGAGCTGTTTTTT
CDR3 protein: CASSPPGLANTGELFF

clone size: .
J gene: TRBJ1-1
V gene: TRBV27
D gene: TRBD1
CDR3 DNA: TGTGCCAGCAGTTCCCTTTACAGGGGGCGAAGGGGAAGCACTGAAGCTTTCTTT
CDR3 protein: CASSSLYRGRRGSTEAFF

clone size: .
J gene: TRBJ1-2
V gene: TRBV6-1
D gene: .
CDR3 DNA: TGTGCCAGCAGCCAACTCCACGTTCACACCTTC
CDR3 protein: CASSQLHVHTF

clone size: .
J gene: TRBJ2-1
V gene: TRBV3-1
D gene: .
CDR3 DNA: TGTGCCAGCAGCCAAGTTCGAGCCAATGAGCAGTTCTTC
CDR3 protein: CASSQVRANEQFF

clone size: few
J gene: TRBJ1-6
V gene: TRBV7-9
D gene: .
CDR3 DNA: TGTGCCAGCAGCTTAGCGCCGGGCCGGAATTCACCCCTCCACTTT
CDR3 protein: CASSLAPGRNSPLHF

clone size: .
J gene: TRBJ1-1
V gene: TRBV18
D gene: TRBD1
CDR3 DNA: TGTGCCAGCTCTCAGGGGGTCGACACTGAAGCTTTCTTT
CDR3 protein: CASSQGVDTEAFF

clone size: once
J gene: TRBJ2-3
V gene: TRBV20-1
D gene: .
CDR3 DNA: TGCAGTGCTAGAGACGCGACTGAGGGCACAGATACGCAGTATTTT
CDR3 protein: CSARDATEGTDTQYF

clone size: .
J gene: TRBJ1-5
V gene: TRBV20-1
D gene: TRBD1
CDR3 DNA: TGCAGTGCTACTCTACAGGGGGAGGAAGAGCCCCAGCATTTT
CDR3 protein: CSATLQGEEEPQHF

clone size: .
J gene: TRBJ2-6
V gene: TRBV7-2
D gene: .
CDR3 DNA: TGTGCCAGCAGCTTTAGACGGACCTCTGGGGCCAACGTCCTGACTTTC
CDR3 protein: CASSFRRTSGANVLTF

clone size: few
J gene: TRBJ1-5
V gene: TRBV6-2/TRBV6-3
D gene: .
CDR3 DNA: TGTGCCAGCAGGCCCATCCGGAGTAGCAATCAGCCCCAGCATTTT
CDR3 protein: CASRPIRSSNQPQHF

clone size: .
J gene: TRBJ2-1
V gene: TRBV30
D gene: .
CDR3 DNA: TGTGCCTGGAGTGCTGGGACCTTTGGCGATGAGCAGTTCTTC
CDR3 protein: CAWSAGTFGDEQFF

clone size: .
J gene: TRBJ2-2
V gene: TRBV7-8
D gene: .
CDR3 DNA: TGTGCCAGCAGCCCCCGGGTCCAGAACACCGGGGAGCTGTTTTTT
CDR3 protein: CASSPRVQNTGELFF

clone size: few
J gene: TRBJ1-5
V gene: TRBV18
D gene: .
CDR3 DNA: TGTGCCAGCTCACCACAGGGTCGGAATAGCAATCAGCCCCAGCATTTT
CDR3 protein: CASSPQGRNSNQPQHF

clone size: .
J gene: TRBJ1-2
V gene: TRBV4-1
D gene: .
CDR3 DNA: TGCGCCAGCAGCCCAGGGATTGGACAATTATATGGCTACACCTTC
CDR3 protein: CASSPGIGQLYGYTF

clone size: .
J gene: TRBJ1-5
V gene: TRBV30
D gene: .
CDR3 DNA: TGTGCCTGGAGTGTATCGAGGACACCCTATAGCAATCAGCCCCAGCATTTT
CDR3 protein: CAWSVSRTPYSNQPQHF

clone size: .
J gene: TRBJ1-6
V gene: TRBV12-3/TRBV12-4
D gene: .
CDR3 DNA: TGTGCCAGCAGCCTCGGGACCCTGGGTTCACCCCTCCACTTT
CDR3 protein: CASSLGTLGSPLHF

clone size: .
J gene: TRBJ1-2
V gene: TRBV6-1
D gene: .
CDR3 DNA: TGTGCCAGCAGTGAAATGGGGGGCCGTGGCTACACCTTC
CDR3 protein: CASSEMGGRGYTF

clone size: .
J gene: TRBJ1-2
V gene: TRBV5-8
D gene: TRBD1
CDR3 DNA: TGTGCCAGCAGCTTTGGGCCGGGACAGGGCATCTATGGCTACACCTTC
CDR3 protein: CASSFGPGQGIYGYTF

clone size: .
J gene: TRBJ2-2
V gene: TRBV6-1
D gene: TRBD1
CDR3 DNA: TGTGCCACCTACAGGACAGGTCAAGCCGGGGAGCTGTTTTTT
CDR3 protein: CATYRTGQAGELFF

clone size: .
J gene: TRBJ2-1
V gene: TRBV6-1
D gene: .
CDR3 DNA: TGTGCCAGCAGTGCTGGCAGGGCTAGCTCCTACAATGAGCAGTTCTTC
CDR3 protein: CASSAGRASSYNEQFF

clone size: few
J gene: TRBJ1-2
V gene: TRBV30
D gene: TRBD1
CDR3 DNA: TGTGCCTGGAGTCGGGACAGCACTAACTATGGCTACACCTTC
CDR3 protein: CAWSRDSTNYGYTF

clone size: .
J gene: TRBJ1-1
V gene: TRBV20-1
D gene: TRBD1
CDR3 DNA: TGCAGTGCCTCGGACAGGACGAACACTGAAGCTTTCTTT
CDR3 protein: CSASDRTNTEAFF

clone size: .
J gene: TRBJ2-1
V gene: TRBV28
D gene: TRBD2
CDR3 DNA: TGTGCCAGCAGCCCAACCGGGGGGGCCTACAATGAGCAGTTCTTC
CDR3 protein: CASSPTGGAYNEQFF

clone size: .
J gene: TRBJ1-1
V gene: TRBV5-6
D gene: .
CDR3 DNA: TGTGCCAGCAGTGGGACGGCGAACACTGAAGCTTTCTTT
CDR3 protein: CASSGTANTEAFF

clone size: few
J gene: TRBJ2-4
V gene: TRBV27
D gene: TRBD1
CDR3 DNA: TGTGCCAGCAGCCTTTCAGGGGGAGCCATTCAGTACTTC
CDR3 protein: CASSLSGGAIQYF

clone size: .
J gene: TRBJ2-2
V gene: TRBV20-1
D gene: .
CDR3 DNA: TGCAGTGCTAGAGATCTTGCAGGGGTGAACACCGGGGAGCTGTTTTTT
CDR3 protein: CSARDLAGVNTGELFF

clone size: .
J gene: TRBJ1-3
V gene: TRBV19
D gene: .
CDR3 DNA: TGTGCCAGTAGTACCTACCGAGGAAACACCATATATTTT
CDR3 protein: CASSTYRGNTIYF

clone size: .
J gene: TRBJ2-1
V gene: TRBV10-3
D gene: TRBD2
CDR3 DNA: TGTGCCATCAGCAGGACTAGCGGGAGCAATGAGCAGTTCTTC
CDR3 protein: CAISRTSGSNEQFF

clone size: .
J gene: TRBJ2-5
V gene: TRBV7-3
D gene: .
CDR3 DNA: TGTGCCAGCAGCACCGGACTGGATCAAGAGACCCAGTACTTC
CDR3 protein: CASSTGLDQETQYF

clone size: .
J gene: TRBJ2-7
V gene: TRBV7-9
D gene: .
CDR3 DNA: TGTGCCAGCAGCTTTGGGACGTCGGGGTTCCCGACCCGGCCTGCGAAGGCCCCTAGACACGGGCAGTACTTC
CDR3 protein: CASSFGTSGFPTRPAKAPRHGQYF

clone size: .
J gene: TRBJ2-5
V gene: TRBV7-2
D gene: .
CDR3 DNA: TGTGCCAGCACCTACCTAACGACTTGGGCGGGCGGGACCCAGTACTTC
CDR3 protein: CASTYLTTWAGGTQYF

clone size: few
J gene: TRBJ2-3
V gene: TRBV20-1
D gene: TRBD2
CDR3 DNA: TGCAGTGCAGTGACTAGCCGTACCACAGATACGCAGTATTTT
CDR3 protein: CSAVTSRTTDTQYF

clone size: .
J gene: TRBJ2-2
V gene: TRBV6-1
D gene: .
CDR3 DNA: TGTGCCAGCAGTGGTTCCGCGAACACCGGGGAGCTGTTTTTT
CDR3 protein: CASSGSANTGELFF

clone size: few
J gene: TRBJ1-5
V gene: TRBV30
D gene: TRBD1
CDR3 DNA: TGTGCCTGGAGCCTCGGACAGGTCAATCAGCCCCAGCATTTT
CDR3 protein: CAWSLGQVNQPQHF

clone size: .
J gene: TRBJ2-3
V gene: TRBV19
D gene: TRBD2
CDR3 DNA: TGTGCCAGTAGGAAGGGACTAGCGCTAAGCACAGATACGCAGTATTTT
CDR3 protein: CASRKGLALSTDTQYF

clone size: .
J gene: TRBJ1-1
V gene: TRBV9
D gene: TRBD1
CDR3 DNA: TGTGCCAGCAGTGACAGGTTGGACAGGGCGCCTGGAGGGGTTGAAGCTTTCTTT
CDR3 protein: CASSDRLDRAPGGVEAFF

clone size: .
J gene: TRBJ1-1
V gene: TRBV18
D gene: .
CDR3 DNA: TGTGCCAGCTCTCGGGTACAAGGCCGGGGCACTGAAGCTTTCTTT
CDR3 protein: CASSRVQGRGTEAFF